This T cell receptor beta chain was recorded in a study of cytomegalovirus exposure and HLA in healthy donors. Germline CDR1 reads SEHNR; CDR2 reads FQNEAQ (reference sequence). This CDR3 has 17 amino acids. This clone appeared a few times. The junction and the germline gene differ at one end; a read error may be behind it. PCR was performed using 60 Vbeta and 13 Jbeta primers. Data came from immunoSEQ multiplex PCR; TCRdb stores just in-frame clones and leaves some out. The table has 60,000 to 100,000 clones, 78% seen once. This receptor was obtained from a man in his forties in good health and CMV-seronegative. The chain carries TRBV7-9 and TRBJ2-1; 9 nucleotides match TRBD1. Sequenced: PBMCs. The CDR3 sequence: CSSSSPPRDRERNEQFF. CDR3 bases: TGTTCCAGCAGCTCTCCCCCTAGGGACAGGGAACGGAATGAGCAGTTCTTC.